This T cell receptor beta chain was found in a study of blood T cell repertoires in COVID-19. V lost 6 bases to trimming and J lost 2 bases, with 12 bases between them. The CDR3 contains 13 residues. CDR1 and CDR2 (germline): SGHDT, YYEEEE. Sequencing used immunoSEQ multiplex PCR; TCRdb keeps in-frame clones, though not all of them. The top ten hold 7.5% to 9% of the sample, which has roughly 570,000 clones, about 89% seen once. V gene TRBV5-6 combines with J gene TRBJ2-7; tentative D call: TRBD2 (6 bases). The TCR comes from a woman aged 50 to 65 with COVID-19, enrolled during active disease. Sequenced input: peripheral blood. The CDR3 DNA follows: TGTGCCAGCAACCCAGGAGGGGCCTACGAGCAGTACTTC. Translation: CASNPGGAYEQYF.